This T cell receptor beta chain is from a study of blood T cell repertoires in COVID-19. Study at large: COVID-19 samples collected from the United States, Italy and Spain covered acute and convalescent phases. The cDNA or gDNA used as material had been derived from T cells, B-cell-depleted T cells, or PBMCs.

The ends were cut back, 0 bases at V and 4 bases at J, with 10 bases in the middle. The CDR3 is 14 amino acids. Germline CDR1 is SGHRS and CDR2 is YFSETQ. This clone was picked up one time. The authors' processing: Quantification of nucleated cells was approximated via reference gene primer amplification. The table came from immunoSEQ multiplex PCR; TCRdb's copy has only in-frame clones and leaves some out. That table supplies the V and J calls and clone size; D and trimming were determined from the DNA. The sample includes tens of thousands of clones, less than 80% seen only once; the top ten take about 3.3%.

This clonotype originated in a man between 60 and 75 years old with acute or convalescent COVID-19. Sequencing used peripheral blood. V gene TRBV5-1 combines with J gene TRBJ1-2; no definite D call. CDR3 sequence: CASSLAVEAYGYTF. The CDR3 DNA reads as TGCGCCAGCAGCTTGGCCGTGGAGGCCTATGGCTACACCTTC.